This T cell receptor beta chain was recorded in a study of spatial heterogeneity in lung cancer. Findings and limits, study-wide: There were more appearances of ubiquitous expanded tumor TCRs in blood at resection than at follow-up.

MiXCR was run by TCRdb on the 5' RACE reads, yielding one entry per CDR3 protein. Here the sample spans roughly 17,000 distinct CDR3 sequences, under 20% being singletons. The germline V and J ends were trimmed by 3 bases and 16 bases, with 16 bases remaining between them. Germline-derived CDR1 and CDR2 are SQVTM and ANQGSEA. This CDR3 is built from 11 residues. Noted time point: sample taken at primary tumor resection. Extraction of whole RNA from tumor, nontumor lung or frozen PBMC preceded unsorted sequencing. The donor population consisted of under 75 patients with untreated, early-stage non-small cell lung cancer. This clonotype was seen repeatedly, ten times or more. Its antigen remains unidentified.

This clonotype was sampled from a male donor with early-stage non-small cell lung cancer. Sequencing was performed on PBMCs, taken at surgery. The rearrangement links TRBV29-1 to TRBJ2-1, with unresolved D. The CDR3 spells CSVDRQAGSFF. In nucleotides, the CDR3 is TGCAGCGTTGATCGCCAGGCCGGATCTTTCTTC.